This T cell receptor (beta chain) was recorded in a study of cytomegalovirus exposure and HLA in healthy donors. The CDR3 runs to 13 residues. J was trimmed by 6 bases and V by 9 bases; bases with no gene match: 5. In germline, CDR1 is MNHEY, CDR2 SMNVEV (reference sequence). Among the donors, all were healthy bone marrow donors. Remarks on this clone: Its antigen is currently unknown.

Study outcomes and limitations: A later analysis, which compared TCR beta chains of equal frequency, found the HLA-associated ones more clonally expanded. Later analysis identified several of the most significant clusters that appeared linked to common viral pathogens.

The PCR had 60 Vbeta and 13 Jbeta primers. Some clones are missing from TCRdb's copy, which holds only in-frame ones; the method was immunoSEQ multiplex PCR. The sample contains 210,000 or so clones, 78% of which appear only once. This sequence originates from a boy aged 5 to 17 in good health and CMV-seronegative. Sequenced sample: PBMCs. The V gene is TRBV27, the J gene TRBJ1-6, with 7 bases lining up with TRBD1. The CDR3: CASSQGFNSPLHF. The CDR3 DNA reads as TGTGCCAGTTCACAGGGGTTTAATTCACCCCTCCACTTT.